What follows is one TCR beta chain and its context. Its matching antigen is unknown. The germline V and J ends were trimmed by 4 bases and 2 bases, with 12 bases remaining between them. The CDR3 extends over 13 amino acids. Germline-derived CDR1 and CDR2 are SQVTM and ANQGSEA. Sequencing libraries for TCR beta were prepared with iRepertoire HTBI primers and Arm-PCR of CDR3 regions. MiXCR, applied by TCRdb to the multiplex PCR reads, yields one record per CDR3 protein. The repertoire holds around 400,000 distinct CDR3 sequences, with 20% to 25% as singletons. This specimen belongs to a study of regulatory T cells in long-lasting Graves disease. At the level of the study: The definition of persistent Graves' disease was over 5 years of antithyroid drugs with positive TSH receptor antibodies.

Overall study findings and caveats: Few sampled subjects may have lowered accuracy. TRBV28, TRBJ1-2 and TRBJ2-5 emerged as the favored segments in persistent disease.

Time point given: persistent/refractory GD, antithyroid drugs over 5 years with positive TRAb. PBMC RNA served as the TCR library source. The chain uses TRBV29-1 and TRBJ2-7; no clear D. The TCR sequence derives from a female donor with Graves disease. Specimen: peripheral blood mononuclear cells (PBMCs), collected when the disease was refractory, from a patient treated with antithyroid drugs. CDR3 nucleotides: TGCAGCGTTGCCAAGGGCAGCACCTACGAGCAGTACTTC. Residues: CSVAKGSTYEQYF.